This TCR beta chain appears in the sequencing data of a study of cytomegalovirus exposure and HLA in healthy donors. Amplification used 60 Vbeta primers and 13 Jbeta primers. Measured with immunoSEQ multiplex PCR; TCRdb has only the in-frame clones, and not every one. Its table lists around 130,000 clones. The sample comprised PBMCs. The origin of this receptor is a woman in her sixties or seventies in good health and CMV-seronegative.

CDR3 DNA sequence: TGTGCCAGCAAGAATTCAGGGGGCCTAGCTTTCTTT. It specifies CASKNSGGLAFF. V and J are TRBV14 and TRBJ1-1, with 8 positions matching TRBD1. CDR3 size: 12 residues. Germline loops: CDR1 SGHDN, CDR2 FVKESK. The V gene end was trimmed by 7 bases and the J gene end by 10 bases; junction bases not matched to a gene: 8.